The clone carrying this T cell receptor beta chain was counted at least ten times. Its specificity is not known. Trimming cost V 8 bases and J 1 base, with 16 bases left between them. The germline V gene has CDR1 KGHDR and CDR2 SFDVKD. The CDR3 has 16 amino acids. The study profiled TCR beta VDJ and CDR3 using genomic DNA as template. TCRdb fed the reads into MiXCR, producing one record per CDR3 protein. Of 120,000 or so distinct CDR3 sequences in the sample, about 40% are singletons; the top ten hold roughly 2.7%. The data are from a study of CD8+CD57+ T cells in acquired aplastic anemia. About the study: Yields of DNA that came from sorted CD4+ and CD8+ cells averaged roughly 3 ug.

Selection for sequencing was limited to patients who had shown CD8+CD57+ cell expansion by flow cytometry. Severe acquired aplastic anemia affected all patients. Findings of the study overall: Overlap between patients and controls comprised roughly 28 CD8+ CDR3 sequences.

This receptor was obtained from a human donor with aplastic anemia. The sequenced sample was sorted CD4+, CD8+, or CD8+CD57+ T cells (not recorded which) from PBMCs. The J gene is TRBJ1-4, the V gene TRBV24-1; TRBD1 is a possible D gene (6 bases). CDR3 loop: CATIAQGFGTNEKLFF. CDR3 DNA sequence: TGTGCCACCATTGCACAGGGTTTTGGAACTAATGAAAAACTGTTTTTT.